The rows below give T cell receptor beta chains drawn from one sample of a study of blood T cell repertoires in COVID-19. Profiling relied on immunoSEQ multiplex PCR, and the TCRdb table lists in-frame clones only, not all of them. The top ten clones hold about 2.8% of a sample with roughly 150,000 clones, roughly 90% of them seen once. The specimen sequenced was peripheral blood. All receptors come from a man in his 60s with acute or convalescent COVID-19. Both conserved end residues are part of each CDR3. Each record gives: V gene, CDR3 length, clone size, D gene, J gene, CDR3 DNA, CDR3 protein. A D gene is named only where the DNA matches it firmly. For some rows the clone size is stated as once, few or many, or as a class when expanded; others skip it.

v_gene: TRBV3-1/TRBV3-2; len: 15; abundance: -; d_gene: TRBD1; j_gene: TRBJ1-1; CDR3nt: TGTGCCAGCAGCCCGGCCCGGGACAGGAACACTGAAGCTTTCTTT; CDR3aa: CASSPARDRNTEAFF
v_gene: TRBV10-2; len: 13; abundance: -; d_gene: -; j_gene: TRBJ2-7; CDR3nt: TGCGCCAGCAGTGAGTCTAGTGCATACGAGCAGTACTTC; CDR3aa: CASSESSAYEQYF
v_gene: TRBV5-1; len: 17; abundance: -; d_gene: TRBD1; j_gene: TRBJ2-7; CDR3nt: TGCGCCAGCAGCCCGAACGACAGGGGGCGGGGGTTGATTGAGCAGTACTTC; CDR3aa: CASSPNDRGRGLIEQYF
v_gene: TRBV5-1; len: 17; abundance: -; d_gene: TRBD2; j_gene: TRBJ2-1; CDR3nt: TGCGCCAGCAGCTCACGGTTGGCGGGGGGCTCCGAGGCGGAGCAGTTCTTC; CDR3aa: CASSSRLAGGSEAEQFF
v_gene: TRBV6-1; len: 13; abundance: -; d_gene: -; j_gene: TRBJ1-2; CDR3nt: TGTGCCAGCAGTGAGGACAGAACCTATGGCTACACCTTC; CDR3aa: CASSEDRTYGYTF
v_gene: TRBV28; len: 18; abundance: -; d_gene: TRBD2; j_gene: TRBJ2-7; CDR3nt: TGTGCCAGCAGTCCCCCCTACGGTGCGGGGGGCCTGTCCTACGAGCAGTACTTC; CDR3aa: CASSPPYGAGGLSYEQYF
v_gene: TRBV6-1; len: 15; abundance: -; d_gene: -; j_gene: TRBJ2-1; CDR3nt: TGTGCCAGCAGTGAAGCAGGGACATCTCTAAGGGAGCAGTTCTTC; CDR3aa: CASSEAGTSLREQFF
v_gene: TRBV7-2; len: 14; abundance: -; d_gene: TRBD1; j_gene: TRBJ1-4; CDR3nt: TGTGCCAGCAGCGAACAGGGGGGATCCGAAAAACTGTTTTTT; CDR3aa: CASSEQGGSEKLFF
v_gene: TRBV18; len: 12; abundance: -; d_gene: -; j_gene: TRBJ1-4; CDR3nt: TGTGCCAGCTCACCCGCAGGTGAAAAACTGTTTTTT; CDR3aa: CASSPAGEKLFF
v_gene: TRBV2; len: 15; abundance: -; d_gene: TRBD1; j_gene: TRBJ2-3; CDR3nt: TGTGCCAGCTCACAGGGGGGTTATCTCACAGATACGCAGTATTTT; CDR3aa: CASSQGGYLTDTQYF
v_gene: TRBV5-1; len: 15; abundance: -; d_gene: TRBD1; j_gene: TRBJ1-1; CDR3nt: TGCGCCAGCAGCCCAGGACAGGGTGGAAACACTGAAGCTTTCTTT; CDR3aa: CASSPGQGGNTEAFF
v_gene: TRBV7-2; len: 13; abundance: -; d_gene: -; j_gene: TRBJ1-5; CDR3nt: TGTGCCAGCAGCTTAGGACAGAATCAGCCCCAGCATTTT; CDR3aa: CASSLGQNQPQHF
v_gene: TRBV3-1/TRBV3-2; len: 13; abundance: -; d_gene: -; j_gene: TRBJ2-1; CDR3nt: TGTGCCAGCAGCCCCGGGCGAGGGAATGAGCAGTTCTTC; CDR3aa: CASSPGRGNEQFF
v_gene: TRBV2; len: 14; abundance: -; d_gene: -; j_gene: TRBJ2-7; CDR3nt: TGTGCCAGCAACCTGCATTTACAATCCTACGAGCAGTACTTC; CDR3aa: CASNLHLQSYEQYF
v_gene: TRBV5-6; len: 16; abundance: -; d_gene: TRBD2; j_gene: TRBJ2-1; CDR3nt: TGTGCCAGCAGCTTGGGTGGCGGGGGAGGGTACAATGAGCAGTTCTTC; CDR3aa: CASSLGGGGGYNEQFF
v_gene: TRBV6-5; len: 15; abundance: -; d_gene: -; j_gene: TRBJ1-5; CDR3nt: TGTGCCAGCAGTTACGGTTCAGGGATGGGTCAGACCCAGCATTTT; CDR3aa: CASSYGSGMGQTQHF
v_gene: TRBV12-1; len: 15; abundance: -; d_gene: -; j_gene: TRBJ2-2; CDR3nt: TGTGCCAGGAAAAGGACAGGGGAAAACACCGGGGAGCTGTTTTTT; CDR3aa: CARKRTGENTGELFF
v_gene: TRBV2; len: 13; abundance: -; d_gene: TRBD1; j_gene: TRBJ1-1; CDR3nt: TGTGCCAGCAGGGGACAGGGGCCCACTGAAGCTTTCTTT; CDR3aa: CASRGQGPTEAFF
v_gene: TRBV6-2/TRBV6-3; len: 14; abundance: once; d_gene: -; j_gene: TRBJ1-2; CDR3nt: TGTGCCAGCAGTGACCCCAGGAACCTCTATGGCTACACCTTC; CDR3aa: CASSDPRNLYGYTF
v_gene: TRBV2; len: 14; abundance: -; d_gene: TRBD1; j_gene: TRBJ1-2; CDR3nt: TGTGCCAGCAACTTACAGGGGGCTCGGAATGGCTACACCTTC; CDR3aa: CASNLQGARNGYTF
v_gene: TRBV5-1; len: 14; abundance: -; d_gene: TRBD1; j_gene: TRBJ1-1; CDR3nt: TGCGCCAGCAGCTGGGGACAGCAGAACACTGAAGCTTTCTTT; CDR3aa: CASSWGQQNTEAFF
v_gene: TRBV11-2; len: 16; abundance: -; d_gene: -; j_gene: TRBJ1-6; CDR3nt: TGTGCCAGCAGCCAGTCACGGGGGGTTTATAATTCACCCCTCCACTTT; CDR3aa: CASSQSRGVYNSPLHF
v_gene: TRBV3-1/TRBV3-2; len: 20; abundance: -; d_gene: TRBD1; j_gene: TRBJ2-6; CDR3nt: TGTGCCAGCAGCCAGAAGGTCGGGGGACAGGGAATCTCTGGGGCCAACGTCCTGACTTTC; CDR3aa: CASSQKVGGQGISGANVLTF
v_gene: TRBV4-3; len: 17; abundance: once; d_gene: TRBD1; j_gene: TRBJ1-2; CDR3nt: TGCGCCAGCAGCCCAACCCTGCAACGGACAGGGCTGGGTGGCTACACCTTC; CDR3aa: CASSPTLQRTGLGGYTF
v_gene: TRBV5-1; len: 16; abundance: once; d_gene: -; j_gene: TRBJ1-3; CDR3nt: TGCGCCAGCAGCGCGTCCCTACAGGGACCTGGAAACACCATATATTTT; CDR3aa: CASSASLQGPGNTIYF
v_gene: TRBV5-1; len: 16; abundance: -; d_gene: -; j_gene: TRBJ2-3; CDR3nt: TGCGCCAGCAGCTTGTGGTTAGGGGTCAGCACAGATACGCAGTATTTT; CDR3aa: CASSLWLGVSTDTQYF
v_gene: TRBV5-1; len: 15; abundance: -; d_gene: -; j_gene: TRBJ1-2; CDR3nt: TGCGCCAGCAGCACGGAGGATGCAGGACTGTATGGCTACACCTTC; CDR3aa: CASSTEDAGLYGYTF
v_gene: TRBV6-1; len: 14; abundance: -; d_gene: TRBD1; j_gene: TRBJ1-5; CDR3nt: TGTGCCAGCAGTGAGGACAGGGTCAATCAGCCCCAGCATTTT; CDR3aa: CASSEDRVNQPQHF
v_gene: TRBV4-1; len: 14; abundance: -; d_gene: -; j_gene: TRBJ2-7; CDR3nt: TGCGCCAGCAGCCAAGCCGACGGGAACTACGAGCAGTACTTC; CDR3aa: CASSQADGNYEQYF
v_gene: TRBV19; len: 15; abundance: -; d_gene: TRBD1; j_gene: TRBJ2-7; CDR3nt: TGTGCCAGTAGATCCGGGACAGGAGGCTCCTACGAGCAGTACTTC; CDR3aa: CASRSGTGGSYEQYF
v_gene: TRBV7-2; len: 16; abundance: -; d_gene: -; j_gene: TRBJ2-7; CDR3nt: TGTGCCAGCAGCCGTACCGGACAGCCTAGCTCCTACGAGCAGTACTTC; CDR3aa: CASSRTGQPSSYEQYF
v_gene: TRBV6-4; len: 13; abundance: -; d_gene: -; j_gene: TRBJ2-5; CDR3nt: TGTGCCAGCAGCCCCACAGGGCAAGAGACCCAGTACTTC; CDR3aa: CASSPTGQETQYF
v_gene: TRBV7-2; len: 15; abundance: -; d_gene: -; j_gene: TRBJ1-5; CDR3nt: TGTGCCAGCAGCTTAGGTTACAGTGCGAATCAGCCCCAGCATTTT; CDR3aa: CASSLGYSANQPQHF
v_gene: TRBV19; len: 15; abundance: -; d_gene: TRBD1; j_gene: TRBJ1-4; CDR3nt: TGTGCCAGTAGTATTTCCGGGACAGTGAATGAAAAACTGTTTTTT; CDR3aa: CASSISGTVNEKLFF
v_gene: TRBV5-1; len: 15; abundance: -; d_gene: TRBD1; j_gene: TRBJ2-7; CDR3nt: TGCGCCAGCAGCTTCGATGACAGGGCGTCCTACGAGCAGTACTTC; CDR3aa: CASSFDDRASYEQYF
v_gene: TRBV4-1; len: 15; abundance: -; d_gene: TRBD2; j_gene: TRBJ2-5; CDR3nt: TGCGCCAGCAGCCAAGATTTAGGACTAGCGGAGACCCAGTACTTC; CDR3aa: CASSQDLGLAETQYF
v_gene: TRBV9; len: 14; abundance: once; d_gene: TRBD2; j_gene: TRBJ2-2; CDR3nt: TGTGCCAGCAGCGACCGGGGACTAGCGGGGGAGCTGTTTTTT; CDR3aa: CASSDRGLAGELFF
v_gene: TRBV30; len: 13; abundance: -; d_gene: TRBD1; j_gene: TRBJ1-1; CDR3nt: TGTGCCTGGAGAGGACAGGGGAACACTGAAGCTTTCTTT; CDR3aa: CAWRGQGNTEAFF
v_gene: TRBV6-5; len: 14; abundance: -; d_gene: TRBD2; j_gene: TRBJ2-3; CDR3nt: TGTGCCAGCAGTTATTCCACTAGCGGGGATACGCAGTATTTT; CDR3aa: CASSYSTSGDTQYF
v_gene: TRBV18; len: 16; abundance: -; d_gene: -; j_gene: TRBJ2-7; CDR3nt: TGTGCCAGCTCACCACCCTTAGTAGGGGGAAGCTACGAGCAGTACTTC; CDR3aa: CASSPPLVGGSYEQYF
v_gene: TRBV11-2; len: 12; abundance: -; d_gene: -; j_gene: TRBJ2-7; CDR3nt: TGTGCCAGCAGCCTAAGCTCCTACGAGCAGTACTTC; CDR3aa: CASSLSSYEQYF
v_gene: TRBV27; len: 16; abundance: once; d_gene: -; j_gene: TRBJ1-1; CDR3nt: TGTGCCAGCAGTCCCCGAAGGGGCCCCATGAACACTGAAGCTTTCTTT; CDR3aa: CASSPRRGPMNTEAFF
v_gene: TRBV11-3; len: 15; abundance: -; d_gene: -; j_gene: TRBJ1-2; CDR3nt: TGTGCCAGCTCCCTTAAAGGGGGGGTGAACTATGGCTACACCTTC; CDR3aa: CASSLKGGVNYGYTF
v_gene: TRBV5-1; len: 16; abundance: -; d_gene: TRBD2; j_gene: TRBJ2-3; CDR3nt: TGCGCCAGCAGCTTGGATAGCGGGGGGGCGACAGATACGCAGTATTTT; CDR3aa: CASSLDSGGATDTQYF
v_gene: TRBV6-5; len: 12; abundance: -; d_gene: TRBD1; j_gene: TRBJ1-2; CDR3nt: TGTGCCAGCAGACAGGGGGCGGATGGCTACACCTTC; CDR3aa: CASRQGADGYTF
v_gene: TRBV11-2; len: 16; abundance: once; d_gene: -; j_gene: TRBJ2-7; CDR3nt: TGTGCCAGCAGTCTCCTACCCCGGGGGAGGTTCTACGAGCAGTACTTC; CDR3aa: CASSLLPRGRFYEQYF
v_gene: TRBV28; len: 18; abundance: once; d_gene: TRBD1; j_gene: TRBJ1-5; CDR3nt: TGTGCCAGCAGTCCAGAATATGGCATCGGGACAGGCAATCAGCCCCAGCATTTT; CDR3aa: CASSPEYGIGTGNQPQHF
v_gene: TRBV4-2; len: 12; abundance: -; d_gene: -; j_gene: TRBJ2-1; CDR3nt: TGTGCCAGCAGCCCCCCCGGGGAGGAGCAGTTCTTC; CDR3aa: CASSPPGEEQFF
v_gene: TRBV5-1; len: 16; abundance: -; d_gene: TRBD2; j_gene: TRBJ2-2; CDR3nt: TGCGCCAGCAGCGATGGCAGGTCGGGGGGAACCGGGGAGCTGTTTTTT; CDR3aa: CASSDGRSGGTGELFF
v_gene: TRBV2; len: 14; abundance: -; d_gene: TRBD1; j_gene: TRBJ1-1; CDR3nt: TGTGCCAGCAGGATGGGGACAGGGGGCACTGAAGCTTTCTTT; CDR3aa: CASRMGTGGTEAFF
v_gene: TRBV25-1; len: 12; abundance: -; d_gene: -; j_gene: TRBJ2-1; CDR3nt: TGTGCCATCACAGGTCCGGGCAATGAGCAGTTCTTC; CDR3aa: CAITGPGNEQFF
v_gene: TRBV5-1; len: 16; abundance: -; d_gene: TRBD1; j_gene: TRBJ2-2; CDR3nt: TGCGCCACCGGGACAGGGGCTATAGAAATTGCCGGGGAGCTGTTTTTT; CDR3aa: CATGTGAIEIAGELFF
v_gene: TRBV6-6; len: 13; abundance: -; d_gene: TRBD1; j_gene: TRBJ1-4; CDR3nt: TGTGCCAGCAGGCCAGGGGGCTACCACGAACTGTTTTTT; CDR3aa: CASRPGGYHELFF
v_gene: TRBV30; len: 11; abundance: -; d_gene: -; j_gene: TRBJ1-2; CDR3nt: TGTGCCTGGAGTGTTTTATATGGCTACACCTTC; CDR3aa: CAWSVLYGYTF